This passage covers 5 T cell receptor beta chains from one sample sequenced in a study of human T cells and chemical hapten exposure. Unfractionated whole blood was the source from which total RNA was extracted. TCRdb re-analysed the 5' RACE reads in MiXCR, keeping a single row per CDR3 protein. The top ten clones hold approximately 2.5% of a sample with 81,000 or so distinct CDR3 sequences, about 8.4% of them seen once. The receptors were sampled from a male donor in good health.

In its sample, this clonotype was seen a few times. This rearrangement joins TRBV7-9 to TRBJ2-1, with D perhaps TRBD1 or TRBD2 (6 bases each). Trimming removed 0 bases at V and 15 bases at J, with 12 bases between. Germline CDR1 is SEHNR and CDR2 is FQNEAQ (reference sequence). CDR3 length equals 12 residues. The CDR3 coding sequence is TGTGCCAGCAGCTTAGCTAGCGGCAGGGGGTTCTTC. This encodes CASSLASGRGFF. Filled out from reference TRBV7-9 and TRBJ2-1, the complete variable domain reads DTGVSQNPRHKITKRGQNVTFRCDPISEHNRLYWYRQTLGQGPEFLTYFQNEAQLEKSRLLSDRFSAERPKGSFSTLEIQRTEQGDSAMYLCASSLASGRGFFGPGTRLTVL.

Points on this clonotype: A much larger clone lies one base from this, so it may be a read error. The J gene is TRBJ2-1, the V gene TRBV5-1; 8 bases match TRBD1. After removal of 0 bases from V and 3 bases from J, the junction contained 2 bases not matched to a gene. In germline, CDR1 is SGHRS, CDR2 YFSETQ. There are 15 residues in the CDR3. The CDR3 sequence: CASSLEGQGYNEQFF. CDR3 DNA: TGCGCCAGCAGCTTGGAAGGACAGGGCTACAATGAGCAGTTCTTC.

This clonotype came up many times. This chain joins TRBV6-5 and TRBJ2-7, with D possibly TRBD1 on 6 matching bases. The germline V gene encodes CDR1 MNHEY and CDR2 SVGAGI. The CDR3 extends over 13 amino acids. Trimming pared 0 bases from V and 5 bases from J, leaving 8 bases between. This chain's CDR3 is CASSYSKGDEQYF. In DNA form, the CDR3 reads TGTGCCAGCAGTTACTCGAAGGGGGACGAGCAGTACTTC.

The chain has TRBV7-3 and TRBJ1-5; TRBD1 agrees at 7 bases. CDR1 and CDR2 (germline): SGHTA, FQGTGA. V trimming: 5 bases; J trimming: 5 bases; junction bases outside the gene matches: 6. The CDR3 is 14 residues long. CDR3 region: CASSPQGGHQPQHF. CDR3 sequence (DNA): TGTGCCAGCAGCCCCCAGGGGGGGCATCAGCCCCAGCATTTT.

This clonotype was seen a few times. The rearrangement links TRBV19 to TRBJ1-4; TRBD1 agrees at 7 bases. This CDR3 is built from 13 residues. V was pared by 8 bases and J by 8 bases, with 8 bases of the junction left unmatched. Germline CDR1 reads LNHDA; CDR2 reads SQIVND (reference sequence). This CDR3 reads CASGPDREEKLFF. DNA of the CDR3: TGTGCCAGTGGACCCGACAGGGAAGAAAAACTGTTTTTT.